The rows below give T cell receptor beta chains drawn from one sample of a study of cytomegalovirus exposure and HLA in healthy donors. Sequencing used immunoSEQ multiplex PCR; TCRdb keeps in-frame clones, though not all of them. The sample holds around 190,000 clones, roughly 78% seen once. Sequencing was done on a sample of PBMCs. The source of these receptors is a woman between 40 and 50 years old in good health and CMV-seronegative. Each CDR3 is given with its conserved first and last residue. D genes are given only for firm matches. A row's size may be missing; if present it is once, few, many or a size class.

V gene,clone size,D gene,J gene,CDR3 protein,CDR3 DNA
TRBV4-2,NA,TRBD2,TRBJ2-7,CASSQELAGGSYEQYF,TGTGCCAGCAGCCAAGAACTAGCGGGAGGTTCCTACGAGCAGTACTTC
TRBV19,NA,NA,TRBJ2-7,CASSPDIRSEQYF,TGTGCCAGTAGTCCGGACATTCGAAGCGAGCAGTACTTC
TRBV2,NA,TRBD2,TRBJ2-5,CASSDTGGPGETQYF,TGTGCCAGCAGTGATACGGGGGGGCCGGGAGAGACCCAGTACTTC
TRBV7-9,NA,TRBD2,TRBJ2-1,CSRSGRHDEQFF,TGTTCCCGTAGCGGGAGACACGATGAGCAGTTCTTC
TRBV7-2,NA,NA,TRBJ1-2,CASSLQGSYGYTF,TGTGCCAGCAGTCTTCAGGGGAGCTATGGCTACACCTTC
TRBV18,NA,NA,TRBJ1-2,CASSPPLRGDYGYTF,TGTGCCAGCTCACCACCTCTACGGGGAGACTATGGCTACACCTTC
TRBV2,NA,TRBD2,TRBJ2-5,CASSGLAGVQETQYF,TGTGCCAGCAGCGGACTAGCGGGTGTCCAAGAGACCCAGTACTTC
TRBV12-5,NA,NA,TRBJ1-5,CASGLSRATSQPQHF,TGTGCTAGTGGTTTGTCGAGGGCAACCAGCCAGCCCCAGCATTTT
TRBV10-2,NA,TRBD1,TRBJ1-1,CASSESGRGRTEAFF,TGCGCCAGCAGTGAGTCGGGCAGGGGGAGAACTGAAGCTTTCTTT
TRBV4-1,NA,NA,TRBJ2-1,CASSQLTLREQFF,TGCGCCAGCAGCCAACTCACTCTCCGTGAGCAGTTCTTC
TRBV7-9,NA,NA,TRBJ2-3,CASSLARVGEDTQYF,TGTGCCAGCAGCTTAGCGCGGGTGGGAGAAGATACGCAGTATTTT
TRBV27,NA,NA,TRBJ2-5,CASTSILRGEETQYF,TGTGCCAGCACCTCAATACTTCGGGGAGAAGAGACCCAGTACTTC
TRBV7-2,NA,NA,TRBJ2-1,CASSLTGEGEQFF,TGTGCCAGCAGCTTAACAGGAGAAGGTGAGCAGTTCTTC
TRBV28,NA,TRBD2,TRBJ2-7,CASSLEGLAGNF,TGTGCCAGCAGTTTAGAGGGACTAGCGGGAAACTTC
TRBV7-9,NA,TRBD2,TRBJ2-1,CASSLALGGNEQFF,TGTGCCAGCAGCTTAGCGCTGGGGGGGAATGAGCAGTTCTTC
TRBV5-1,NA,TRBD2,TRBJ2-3,CASSREVGTTQYF,TGCGCCAGCAGCCGGGAGGTTGGGACTACACAGTATTTT
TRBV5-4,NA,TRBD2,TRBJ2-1,CASSTATRRGGTDEQFF,TGTGCCAGCAGCACTGCGACGCGACGGGGGGGTACCGATGAGCAGTTCTTC
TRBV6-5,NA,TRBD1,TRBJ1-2,CASRPPAGTGGGYTF,TGTGCCAGCAGACCGCCCGCCGGGACAGGGGGCGGCTACACCTTC
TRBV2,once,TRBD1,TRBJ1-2,CASPNPGTVYGYTF,TGTGCCAGCCCCAACCCCGGGACAGTGTATGGCTACACCTTC
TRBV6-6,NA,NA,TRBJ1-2,CAILGRLGVGDYGYTF,TGTGCCATCCTCGGACGACTCGGGGTGGGAGACTATGGTTACACCTTC
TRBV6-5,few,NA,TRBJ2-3,CASADGDTQYF,TGTGCCAGCGCCGACGGGGATACGCAGTATTTT
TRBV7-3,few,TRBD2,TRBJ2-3,CASSLAGGIDTQYF,TGTGCCAGCAGCCTAGCGGGAGGAATAGATACGCAGTATTTT